Below are 6 T cell receptor beta chains sequenced from a single sample in a study of shared clonotypes between healthy human individuals. Repertoires were generated with immunoSEQ multiplex PCR, while TCRdb's copy carries only in-frame clones and drops some. This sample has around 2.5 million clones, with 90% to 95% found just once. Sequenced sample: naive CD4+ T cells from PBMCs. The sample's subset: CD45RA+ positively selected. The origin of the receptors is a man between 18 and 29 years old in good health. Some clones in this sample may be carry-over from other donors' samples.

The chain couples TRBV7-9 to TRBJ2-5; the D gene is possibly TRBD1 (6 bases). The end of the DNA is better explained by TRBJ2-7, so the J call may be wrong. The CDR3 sequence is 14 residues long. Germline CDR1 is SEHNR and CDR2 is FQNEAQ (reference sequence). The CDR3 spells CASSLVGTSYEQYF. The CDR3 DNA sequence: TGTGCCAGCAGCTTAGTGGGGACATCCTACGAGCAGTACTTC.

Only a few counts were recorded for this clone. The limits of the CDR3 on the DNA are not certain, so only TCRdb's listed CDR3 is given. CDR3 sequence: CSVATGTRLHF. The chain couples TRBV29-1 to TRBJ2-5; the table calls TRBD1, which could not be checked here. The germline CDR1 and CDR2 sequences are SQVTM and ANQGSEA. The CDR3 numbers 11 amino acids, ends counted.

This chain connects TRBV5-4 to TRBJ2-5; 7 positions match TRBD1. This CDR3 is built from 15 residues. V dropped 2 bases and J dropped 1; count of bases not matched to a gene: 5. Germline loops: CDR1 SGHNT, CDR2 YYREEE (reference sequence). The CDR3 DNA reads as TGTGCCAGCAGCTTCGACAGGGTGGCCCAAGAGACCCAGTACTTC. Translating gives CASSFDRVAQETQYF.

The chain combines TRBV7-9 with TRBJ1-1; no clear D. CDR3 length: 11 residues. Germline CDR1 and CDR2: SEHNR and FQNEAQ (reference sequence). The V end lost 5 bases, the J end lost 5 bases, and 6 bases lay between the germline ends. In DNA form, the CDR3 reads TGTGCCAGCAGCAGGTATACTGAAGCTTTCTTT. Translation gives CASSRYTEAFF.

The DNA of the CDR3 is TGTGCCTGGAGTGTAGTACAGGGCTATAATTCACCCCTCCACTTT. Its protein is CAWSVVQGYNSPLHF. The rearrangement joins TRBV30 to TRBJ1-6; tentatively, D is TRBD1 (6 bases). The CDR3 is 15 residues long. In germline, CDR1 is GTSNPN, CDR2 SVGIG (reference sequence). Trimming left V 0 bases short and J 3 bases short, with 9 bases between.

The rearrangement uses TRBV5-5 and TRBJ1-2, with D perhaps TRBD1 (6 bases). The V gene's germline CDR1 is SGHKS and CDR2 YYEKEE (reference sequence). With 3 bases removed from V and 4 bases from J, the gap between germline ends came to 19 bases. The CDR3 is 16 amino acids. The CDR3 protein is CASSSLGPIRGYGYTF. The CDR3 bases are TGTGCCAGCAGCTCCCTCGGCCCGATCAGGGGCTATGGCTACACCTTC. Full variable domain (missing parts from reference TRBV5-5 and TRBJ1-2): DAGVTQSPTHLIKTRGQQVTLRCSPISGHKSVSWYQQVLGQGPQFIFQYYEKEERGRGNFPDRFSARQFPNYSSELNVNALLLGDSALYLCASSSLGPIRGYGYTFGSGTRLTVV.